The rows below give T cell receptor beta chains drawn from one sample of a study of OX40 agonist ivuxolimab in advanced cancers. Sequencing was performed with immunoSEQ multiplex PCR; in TCRdb, only in-frame clones are kept and a portion is missing. The sample shows about 51,000 clones, about 80% of them seen only once. Here the sequenced sample was CD4+ or CD8+ T cells sorted from blood, taken in a trial of the OX40 agonist ivuxolimab. The source of these receptors is an adult with an advanced solid tumor such as melanoma, head and neck, liver or kidney cancer. Both conserved end residues are part of each CDR3. The order of the fields is clone size, V gene, D gene, CDR3 length, J gene, CDR3 DNA, CDR3 protein. D genes are given only for firm matches. For some rows the clone size is stated as once, few or many, or as a class when expanded; others skip it.

clone_size: -
v_call: TRBV7-2
d_call: TRBD1
cdr3_length: 15
j_call: TRBJ1-2
cdr3_nt: TGTGCCAGCAGCCCGGACAGGGGGCGGATAGGCGGCTACACCTTC
cdr3_aa: CASSPDRGRIGGYTF

clone_size: -
v_call: TRBV6-5
d_call: TRBD1
cdr3_length: 11
j_call: TRBJ2-5
cdr3_nt: TGTGCCAGTCTCAGGGGGGAGACCCAGTACTTC
cdr3_aa: CASLRGETQYF

clone_size: -
v_call: TRBV5-6
d_call: TRBD2
cdr3_length: 15
j_call: TRBJ2-3
cdr3_nt: TGTGCCAGCAGCTTGGCGGGGGGGGCCGCAGATACGCAGTATTTT
cdr3_aa: CASSLAGGAADTQYF

clone_size: -
v_call: TRBV9
d_call: -
cdr3_length: 13
j_call: TRBJ1-3
cdr3_nt: TGTGCCAGCAGCGTCGGTCCGGGGACCACCATATATTTT
cdr3_aa: CASSVGPGTTIYF

clone_size: -
v_call: TRBV5-3
d_call: TRBD1
cdr3_length: 15
j_call: TRBJ1-5
cdr3_nt: TGTGCCAGAAGCCCCTCTGGACAGGTGAATCAGCCCCAGCATTTT
cdr3_aa: CARSPSGQVNQPQHF

clone_size: -
v_call: TRBV5-1
d_call: -
cdr3_length: 13
j_call: TRBJ2-3
cdr3_nt: TGCGCCAGCAGCGCCTTCCTAGTGGATACGCAGTATTTT
cdr3_aa: CASSAFLVDTQYF

clone_size: -
v_call: TRBV2
d_call: TRBD1
cdr3_length: 16
j_call: TRBJ2-5
cdr3_nt: TGTGCCAGCAGTGAACGGGGGACAGGGTCTTTGCAGACCCAGTACTTC
cdr3_aa: CASSERGTGSLQTQYF

clone_size: -
v_call: TRBV19
d_call: -
cdr3_length: 14
j_call: TRBJ1-6
cdr3_nt: TGTGCCAGTAAACCAGGATCGGATAATTCACCCCTCCACTTT
cdr3_aa: CASKPGSDNSPLHF

clone_size: -
v_call: TRBV12-2
d_call: -
cdr3_length: 18
j_call: TRBJ1-5
cdr3_nt: TGTGCAAGTCGCTTAGAACCCCCGACAGTCGGAAACAATCAGCCCCAGCATTTT
cdr3_aa: CASRLEPPTVGNNQPQHF

clone_size: -
v_call: TRBV5-6
d_call: -
cdr3_length: 15
j_call: TRBJ1-2
cdr3_nt: TGTGCCAGCAGCTTGTTGCGGGGGGCAGTGGCTGGCTACACCTTC
cdr3_aa: CASSLLRGAVAGYTF

clone_size: -
v_call: TRBV6-5
d_call: -
cdr3_length: 15
j_call: TRBJ2-7
cdr3_nt: TGTGCCAGCAGTTACGTTCAGGGGATTACCTACGAGCAGTACTTC
cdr3_aa: CASSYVQGITYEQYF

clone_size: -
v_call: TRBV5-4
d_call: -
cdr3_length: 16
j_call: TRBJ1-1
cdr3_nt: TGCGCCAGCAGCCAAGATGTGGGGGGCGCCGCCACTGAAGCTTTCTTT
cdr3_aa: CASSQDVGGAATEAFF

clone_size: -
v_call: TRBV9
d_call: -
cdr3_length: 14
j_call: TRBJ2-3
cdr3_nt: TGTGCCAGCAGCGTAGGCGTGTTAGCAGATACGCAGTATTTT
cdr3_aa: CASSVGVLADTQYF

clone_size: -
v_call: TRBV10-3
d_call: -
cdr3_length: 14
j_call: TRBJ2-7
cdr3_nt: TGTGCCATCAGTGTAGCGCAGAGCTCCTACGAGCAGTACTTC
cdr3_aa: CAISVAQSSYEQYF

clone_size: -
v_call: TRBV7-9
d_call: -
cdr3_length: 14
j_call: TRBJ2-2
cdr3_nt: TGTGCCAGCATTAGGGGGTCGAACACCGGGGAGCTGTTTTTT
cdr3_aa: CASIRGSNTGELFF

clone_size: -
v_call: TRBV6-1
d_call: -
cdr3_length: 14
j_call: TRBJ1-6
cdr3_nt: TGTGCCAGCAGTGAAGCGCAGATGGGGACACCCCTCCACTTT
cdr3_aa: CASSEAQMGTPLHF

clone_size: -
v_call: TRBV7-3
d_call: -
cdr3_length: 17
j_call: TRBJ2-1
cdr3_nt: TGTGCCAGCAGCCGAACTGGCAGTAGCCCCTCCTACAATGAGCAGTTCTTC
cdr3_aa: CASSRTGSSPSYNEQFF

clone_size: -
v_call: TRBV6-5
d_call: TRBD1
cdr3_length: 14
j_call: TRBJ2-7
cdr3_nt: TGTGCCAGCAGGACCAGCTCCGGGACAGGGGACGCGTACTTC
cdr3_aa: CASRTSSGTGDAYF

clone_size: -
v_call: TRBV19
d_call: -
cdr3_length: 13
j_call: TRBJ1-1
cdr3_nt: TGTGCCAGTAGTATTAAGAGGAACACTGAAGCTTTCTTT
cdr3_aa: CASSIKRNTEAFF

clone_size: once
v_call: TRBV6-6
d_call: -
cdr3_length: 15
j_call: TRBJ2-3
cdr3_nt: TGTGCCAGCGGAAAAGACCGCCTCGGTGCAGATACGCAGTATTTT
cdr3_aa: CASGKDRLGADTQYF

clone_size: few
v_call: TRBV19
d_call: -
cdr3_length: 14
j_call: TRBJ1-3
cdr3_nt: TGTGCCACTTTTACCCAGGGAGCTGGAAACACCATATATTTT
cdr3_aa: CATFTQGAGNTIYF

clone_size: -
v_call: TRBV15
d_call: TRBD2
cdr3_length: 16
j_call: TRBJ2-7
cdr3_nt: TGTGCCACCAGCAGAGATCTGGGACTAGCTTCCTACGAGCAGTACTTC
cdr3_aa: CATSRDLGLASYEQYF

clone_size: -
v_call: TRBV6-1
d_call: TRBD2
cdr3_length: 16
j_call: TRBJ2-3
cdr3_nt: TGTGCCAGCAGTGAAGCGGGTGTGGGGGGGACAGATACGCAGTATTTT
cdr3_aa: CASSEAGVGGTDTQYF

clone_size: once
v_call: TRBV2
d_call: -
cdr3_length: 14
j_call: TRBJ2-3
cdr3_nt: TGTGCCAGCAGTGAATGGGGTCGCACAGATACGCAGTATTTT
cdr3_aa: CASSEWGRTDTQYF

clone_size: -
v_call: TRBV5-1
d_call: -
cdr3_length: 17
j_call: TRBJ2-3
cdr3_nt: TGCGCCAGCAGCTTGGGGTCGGCTAGCGCCAGCACAGATACGCAGTATTTT
cdr3_aa: CASSLGSASASTDTQYF

clone_size: -
v_call: TRBV5-6
d_call: -
cdr3_length: 15
j_call: TRBJ2-7
cdr3_nt: TGTGCCAGCAGCTATTGGTGGCAGGGTTCCTACGAGCAGTACTTC
cdr3_aa: CASSYWWQGSYEQYF

clone_size: -
v_call: TRBV10-1
d_call: TRBD2
cdr3_length: 16
j_call: TRBJ2-1
cdr3_nt: TGCGCCAGCAGCCCAACGGGTAGCGGGGGTTACAATGAGCAGTTCTTC
cdr3_aa: CASSPTGSGGYNEQFF

clone_size: -
v_call: TRBV7-9
d_call: TRBD2
cdr3_length: 16
j_call: TRBJ2-1
cdr3_nt: TGTGCCAGCAGCTTTCGAGCTAGCGGGGGAGCCAATGAGCAGTTCTTC
cdr3_aa: CASSFRASGGANEQFF

clone_size: -
v_call: TRBV6-5
d_call: -
cdr3_length: 14
j_call: TRBJ1-5
cdr3_nt: TGTGCCAGCAGTAAGGACGCCTTTGAGTGGGCCCAGCATTTT
cdr3_aa: CASSKDAFEWAQHF

clone_size: -
v_call: TRBV7-3
d_call: -
cdr3_length: 15
j_call: TRBJ1-2
cdr3_nt: TGTGCCAGCAGCTTAGGGGGGCAGTCGTTTGGAGGCTACACCTTC
cdr3_aa: CASSLGGQSFGGYTF

clone_size: -
v_call: TRBV7-8
d_call: TRBD1
cdr3_length: 15
j_call: TRBJ1-1
cdr3_nt: TGTGCCAGCAGCCGACAAGGGACAGCCAACACTGAAGCTTTCTTT
cdr3_aa: CASSRQGTANTEAFF

clone_size: -
v_call: TRBV18
d_call: -
cdr3_length: 12
j_call: TRBJ2-1
cdr3_nt: TGTGCCAGCTCACCGAGTTACAATGAGCAGTTCTTC
cdr3_aa: CASSPSYNEQFF

clone_size: once
v_call: TRBV6-4
d_call: TRBD1
cdr3_length: 13
j_call: TRBJ1-3
cdr3_nt: TGTGCCAGCAAAGGACAGGGGGGAAACACCATATATTTT
cdr3_aa: CASKGQGGNTIYF

clone_size: few
v_call: TRBV2
d_call: -
cdr3_length: 13
j_call: TRBJ1-5
cdr3_nt: TGTGCCAGCAGTGTTTTGGGAAATCAGCCCCAGCATTTT
cdr3_aa: CASSVLGNQPQHF

clone_size: -
v_call: TRBV18
d_call: TRBD1
cdr3_length: 16
j_call: TRBJ2-1
cdr3_nt: TGTGCCAGCTCACCAGGAACAGGGACAGGGGGCAATGAGCAGTTCTTC
cdr3_aa: CASSPGTGTGGNEQFF